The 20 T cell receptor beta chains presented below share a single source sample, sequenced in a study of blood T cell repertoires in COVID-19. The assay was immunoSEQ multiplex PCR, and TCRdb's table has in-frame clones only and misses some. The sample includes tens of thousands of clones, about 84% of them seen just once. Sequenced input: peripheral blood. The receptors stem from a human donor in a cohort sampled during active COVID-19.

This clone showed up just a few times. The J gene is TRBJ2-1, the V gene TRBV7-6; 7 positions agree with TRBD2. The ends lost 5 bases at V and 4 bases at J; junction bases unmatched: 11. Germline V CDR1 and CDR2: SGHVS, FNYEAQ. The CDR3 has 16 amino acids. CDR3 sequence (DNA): TGTGCCAGCAGCCCCGAGGCGTGGGGGGGTTACAATGAGCAGTTCTTC. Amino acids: CASSPEAWGGYNEQFF.

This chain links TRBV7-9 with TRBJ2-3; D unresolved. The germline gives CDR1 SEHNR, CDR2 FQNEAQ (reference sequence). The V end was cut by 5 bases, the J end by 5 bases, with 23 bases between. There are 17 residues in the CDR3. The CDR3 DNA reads TGTGCCAGCAGCCCAATACCCAAAACCTCGAGTGGAGATACGCAGTATTTT. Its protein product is CASSPIPKTSSGDTQYF.

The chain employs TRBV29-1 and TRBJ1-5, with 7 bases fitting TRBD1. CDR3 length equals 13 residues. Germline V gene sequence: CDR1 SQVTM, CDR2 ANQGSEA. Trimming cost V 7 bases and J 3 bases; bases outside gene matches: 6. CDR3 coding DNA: TGCAGCGCAACCACAGGGGTCAATCAGCCCCAGCATTTT. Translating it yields CSATTGVNQPQHF.

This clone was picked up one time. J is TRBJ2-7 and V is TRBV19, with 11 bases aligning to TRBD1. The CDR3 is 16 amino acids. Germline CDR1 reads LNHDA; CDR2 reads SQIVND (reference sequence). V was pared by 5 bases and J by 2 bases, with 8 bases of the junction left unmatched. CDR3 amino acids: CASSVAPGQGAYEQYF. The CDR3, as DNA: TGTGCCAGTAGTGTCGCCCCGGGACAGGGGGCCTACGAGCAGTACTTC.

The CDR3 loop reads CASSPGLAVLIGELFF. DNA of the CDR3: TGTGCCAGCTCACCGGGACTAGCGGTTTTAATCGGGGAGCTGTTTTTT. The chain joins TRBV18 to TRBJ2-2, with 11 bases aligning to TRBD2. CDR3 length equals 16 residues. CDR1 KGHSH and CDR2 LQKENI come from the germline V gene. With 3 bases clipped from V and 7 bases from J, the junction kept 7 bases outside the gene matches.

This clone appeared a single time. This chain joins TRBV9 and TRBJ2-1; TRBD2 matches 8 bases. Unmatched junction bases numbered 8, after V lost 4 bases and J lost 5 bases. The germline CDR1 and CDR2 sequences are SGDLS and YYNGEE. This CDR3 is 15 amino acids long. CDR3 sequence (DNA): TGTGCCAGCAGCCCCGGGGGGGGCCCCCACAATGAGCAGTTCTTC. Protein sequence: CASSPGGGPHNEQFF.

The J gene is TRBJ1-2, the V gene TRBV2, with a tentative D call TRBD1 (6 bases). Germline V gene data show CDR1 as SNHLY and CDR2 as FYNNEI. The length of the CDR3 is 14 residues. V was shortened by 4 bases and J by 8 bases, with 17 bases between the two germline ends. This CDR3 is CASSGEQGSGGYTF. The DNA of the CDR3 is TGTGCCAGCAGTGGAGAACAGGGATCAGGAGGCTACACCTTC.

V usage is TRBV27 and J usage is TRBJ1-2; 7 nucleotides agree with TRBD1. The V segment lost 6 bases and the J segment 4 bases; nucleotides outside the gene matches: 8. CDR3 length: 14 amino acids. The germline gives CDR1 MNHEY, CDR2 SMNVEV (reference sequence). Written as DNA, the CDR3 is TGTGCCAGCAGCCCCCCGGGACAGCCCTATGGCTACACCTTC. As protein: CASSPPGQPYGYTF.

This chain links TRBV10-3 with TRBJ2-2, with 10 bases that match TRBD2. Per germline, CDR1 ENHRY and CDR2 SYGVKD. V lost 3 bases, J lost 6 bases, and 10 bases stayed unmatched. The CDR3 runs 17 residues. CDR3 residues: CAISDLKRGGLAGELFF. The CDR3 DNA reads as TGTGCCATCAGTGACTTAAAGCGGGGGGGCCTCGCCGGGGAGCTGTTTTTT.

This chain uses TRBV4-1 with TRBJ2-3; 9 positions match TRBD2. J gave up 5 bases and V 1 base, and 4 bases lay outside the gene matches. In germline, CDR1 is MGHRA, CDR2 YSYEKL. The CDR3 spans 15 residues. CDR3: CASSQVGLAQDTQYF. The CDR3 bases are TGCGCCAGCAGCCAAGTCGGACTAGCGCAAGATACGCAGTATTTT.

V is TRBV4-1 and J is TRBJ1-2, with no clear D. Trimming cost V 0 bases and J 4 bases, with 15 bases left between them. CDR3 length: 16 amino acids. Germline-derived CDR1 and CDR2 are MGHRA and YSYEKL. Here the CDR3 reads CASSQDRQQSSYGYTF. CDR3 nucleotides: TGCGCCAGCAGCCAAGATAGGCAACAGTCGAGCTATGGCTACACCTTC.

The CDR3 here is CASSFGVYSRNTEAFF. CDR3 in DNA: TGTGCCAGCAGCTTTGGTGTGTACAGTAGAAACACTGAAGCTTTCTTT. The V gene is TRBV5-6, the J gene TRBJ1-1; no firm D call. CDR1 and CDR2 from the germline V gene are SGHDT and YYEEEE. The CDR3 sequence is 16 residues long. The ends were cut back, 2 bases at V and 2 bases at J, with 16 bases in the middle.

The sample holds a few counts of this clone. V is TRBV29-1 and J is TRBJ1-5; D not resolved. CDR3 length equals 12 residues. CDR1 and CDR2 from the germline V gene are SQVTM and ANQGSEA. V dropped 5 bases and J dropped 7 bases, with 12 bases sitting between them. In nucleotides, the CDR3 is TGCAGCGTTCTTACTCTCGGGCAGCCCCAGCATTTT. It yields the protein CSVLTLGQPQHF.

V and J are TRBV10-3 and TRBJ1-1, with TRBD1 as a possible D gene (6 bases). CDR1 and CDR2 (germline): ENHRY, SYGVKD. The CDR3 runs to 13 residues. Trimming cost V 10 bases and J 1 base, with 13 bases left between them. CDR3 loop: CATHDRTNTEAFF. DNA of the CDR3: TGTGCCACACACGACAGGACGAACACTGAAGCTTTCTTT.

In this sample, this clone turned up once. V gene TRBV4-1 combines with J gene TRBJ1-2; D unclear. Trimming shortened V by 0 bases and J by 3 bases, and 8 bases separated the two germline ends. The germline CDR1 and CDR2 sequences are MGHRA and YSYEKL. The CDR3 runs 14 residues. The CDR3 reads CASSQERADYGYTF. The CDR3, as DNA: TGCGCCAGCAGCCAAGAGAGGGCAGACTATGGCTACACCTTC.

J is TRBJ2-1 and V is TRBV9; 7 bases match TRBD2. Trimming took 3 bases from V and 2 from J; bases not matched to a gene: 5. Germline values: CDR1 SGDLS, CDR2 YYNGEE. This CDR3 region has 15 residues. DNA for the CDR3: TGTGCCAGCAGCGCCCGACTAGCAGCCTACAATGAGCAGTTCTTC. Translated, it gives CASSARLAAYNEQFF.

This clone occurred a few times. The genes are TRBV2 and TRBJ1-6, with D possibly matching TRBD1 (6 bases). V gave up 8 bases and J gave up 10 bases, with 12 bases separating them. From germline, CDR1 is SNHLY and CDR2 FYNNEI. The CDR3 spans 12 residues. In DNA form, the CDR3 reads TGTGCCAGCCAGGGAGACAGGTCACCCCTCCACTTT. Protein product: CASQGDRSPLHF.

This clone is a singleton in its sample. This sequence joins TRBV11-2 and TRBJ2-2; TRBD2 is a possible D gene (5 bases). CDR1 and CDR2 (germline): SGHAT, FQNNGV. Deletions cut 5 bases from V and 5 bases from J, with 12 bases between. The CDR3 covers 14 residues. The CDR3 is CASSLPSGTGELFF. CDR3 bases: TGTGCCAGCAGCCTTCCTTCGGGGACCGGGGAGCTGTTTTTT.

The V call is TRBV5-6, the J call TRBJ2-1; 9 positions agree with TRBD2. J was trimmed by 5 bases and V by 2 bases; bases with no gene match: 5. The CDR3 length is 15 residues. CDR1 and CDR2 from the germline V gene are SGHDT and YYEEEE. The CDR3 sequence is CASSLRGGANNEQFF. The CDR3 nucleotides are TGTGCCAGCAGCTTACGCGGGGGGGCCAACAATGAGCAGTTCTTC.

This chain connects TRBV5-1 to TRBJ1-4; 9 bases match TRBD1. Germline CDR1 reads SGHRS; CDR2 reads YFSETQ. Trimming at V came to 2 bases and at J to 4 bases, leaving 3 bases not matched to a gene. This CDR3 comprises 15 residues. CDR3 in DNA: TGCGCCAGCAGCTTTCGGACAGGGGTTAATGAAAAACTGTTTTTT. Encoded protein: CASSFRTGVNEKLFF.